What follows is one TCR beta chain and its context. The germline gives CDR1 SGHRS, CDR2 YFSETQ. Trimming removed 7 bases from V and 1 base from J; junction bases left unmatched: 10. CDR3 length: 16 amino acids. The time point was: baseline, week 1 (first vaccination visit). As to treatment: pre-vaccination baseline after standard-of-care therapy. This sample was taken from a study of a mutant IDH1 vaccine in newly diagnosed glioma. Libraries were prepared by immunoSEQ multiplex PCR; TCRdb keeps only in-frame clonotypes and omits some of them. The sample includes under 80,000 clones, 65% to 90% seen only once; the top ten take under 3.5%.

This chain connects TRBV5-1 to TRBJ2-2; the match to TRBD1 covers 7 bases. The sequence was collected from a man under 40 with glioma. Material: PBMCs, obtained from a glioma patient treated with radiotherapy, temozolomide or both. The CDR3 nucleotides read TGCGCCAGCGGTATACAGGGGTTGAGGAACACCGGGGAGCTGTTTTTT. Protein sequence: CASGIQGLRNTGELFF.